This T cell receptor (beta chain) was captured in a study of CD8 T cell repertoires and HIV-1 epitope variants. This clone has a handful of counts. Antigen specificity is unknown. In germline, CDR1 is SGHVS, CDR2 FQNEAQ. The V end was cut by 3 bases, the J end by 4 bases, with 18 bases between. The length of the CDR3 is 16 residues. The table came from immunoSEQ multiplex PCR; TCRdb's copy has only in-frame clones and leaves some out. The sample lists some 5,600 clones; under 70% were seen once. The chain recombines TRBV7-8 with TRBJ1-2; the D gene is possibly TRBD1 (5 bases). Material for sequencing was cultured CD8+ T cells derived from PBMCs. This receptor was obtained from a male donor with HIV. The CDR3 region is CASSLAGRDHGYGYTF. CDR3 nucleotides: TGTGCCAGCAGCTTGGCCGGACGGGACCACGGCTATGGCTACACCTTC. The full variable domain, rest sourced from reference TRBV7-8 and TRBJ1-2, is GAGVSQSPRYKVAKRGQDVALRCDPISGHVSLFWYQQALGQGPEFLTYFQNEAQLDKSGLPSDRFFAERPEGSVSTLKIQRTQQEDSAVYLCASSLAGRDHGYGYTFGSGTRLTVV.